One T cell receptor (beta chain) is described in this entry. This entry belongs to a study of T cells in Graves' hyperthyroidism and ophthalmopathy. Trimming cost V 0 bases and J 6 bases, with 10 bases left between them. CDR1 SGDLS and CDR2 YYNGEE come from the germline V gene. The CDR3 spans 14 residues. RNA transcripts yielded amplified TCR beta CDR3 regions. Researchers ran a first-round RT-PCR on the TCR CDR3 using the HTBI primer set. TCRdb re-called the multiplex PCR reads with MiXCR, one entry per CDR3 protein. The table shows some 440,000 distinct CDR3 sequences, with around 16% occurring only once.

Input material: blood. The TCR was taken from a woman younger than 35 with Graves' hyperthyroidism. The rearrangement uses TRBV9 and TRBJ2-1; the D is unclear. The CDR3 DNA follows: TGTGCCAGCAGCGTAGGAATGCCCCCCAATGAGCAGTTCTTC. The encoded protein is CASSVGMPPNEQFF. The whole variable domain, remainder taken from reference TRBV9 and TRBJ2-1, is DSGVTQTPKHLITATGQRVTLRCSPRSGDLSVYWYQQSLDQGLQFLIQYYNGEERAKGNILERFSAQQFPDLHSELNLSSLELGDSALYFCASSVGMPPNEQFFGPGTRLTVL.